Shown below are 31 T cell receptor beta chains from a single sample sequenced in a study of blood T cell repertoires in COVID-19. The method was immunoSEQ multiplex PCR; TCRdb's version includes in-frame clones alone and lacks a portion of them. The sample lists roughly 400,000 clones; roughly 88% were seen once. Sequencing was performed on PBMCs or T cells enriched from blood (not recorded which). These receptor sequences come from a woman in her 40s with acute COVID-19.

V is TRBV7-8 and J is TRBJ2-2; TRBD1 matches at 7 bases. The CDR3 length is 12 residues. Germline lookup yields CDR1 SGHVS and CDR2 FQNEAQ. Trimming removed 6 bases from V and 7 bases from J; junction bases left unmatched: 2. The CDR3: CASRRQGGELFF. For the CDR3, the DNA is TGTGCCAGCAGACGACAGGGCGGGGAGCTGTTTTTT.

The rearrangement links TRBV5-1 to TRBJ2-7; D unresolved. The CDR3 extends over 12 amino acids. V was cut by 4 bases and J by 0 bases, with 5 bases left in between. CDR1 and CDR2 from the germline V gene are SGHRS and YFSETQ. CDR3 residues: CASSQNSYEQYF. The DNA of the CDR3 is TGCGCCAGCAGCCAAAACTCCTACGAGCAGTACTTC.

V is TRBV10-3 and J is TRBJ1-2; the match to TRBD1 covers 7 bases. With 0 bases clipped from V and 4 bases from J, the junction kept 5 bases outside the gene matches. The germline CDR1 and CDR2 sequences are ENHRY and SYGVKD. CDR3 length equals 15 residues. The CDR3 region has the DNA TGTGCCATCAGTGAGTCTAGACAGGGATTCTATGGCTACACCTTC. Amino acid sequence: CAISESRQGFYGYTF.

The chain joins TRBV29-1 to TRBJ2-2; tentatively, D is TRBD2 (6 bases). V was clipped by 1 base and J by 1 base, with 10 bases between them. The germline V gene encodes CDR1 SQVTM and CDR2 ANQGSEA. This CDR3 has 15 amino acids. CDR3 in amino acids: CSVEARGGNTGELFF. Written as DNA, the CDR3 is TGCAGCGTTGAAGCTCGGGGAGGGAACACCGGGGAGCTGTTTTTT.

This sequence joins TRBV5-4 and TRBJ2-2, with 11 bases lining up with TRBD2. This CDR3 spans 16 amino acids. Germline loops: CDR1 SGHNT, CDR2 YYREEE (reference sequence). The J segment lost 5 bases and the V segment lost 2 bases, leaving 5 bases of the junction unmatched. CDR3 protein: CASSFSSGGRTGELFF. The CDR3 nucleotides read TGTGCCAGCAGCTTTTCTAGCGGGGGGCGAACCGGGGAGCTGTTTTTT.

CDR3 residues: CAGGLDRGDADTQYF. The CDR3 DNA reads TGCGCAGGAGGTCTTGACAGGGGAGACGCAGATACGCAGTATTTT. V usage is TRBV10-2 and J usage is TRBJ2-3, with 8 nucleotides matching TRBD1. CDR1 and CDR2 (germline): WSHSY, SAAADI. This CDR3 has 15 residues.

This sequence joins TRBV24-1 and TRBJ1-2; 7 nucleotides match TRBD1. The germline V gene encodes CDR1 KGHDR and CDR2 SFDVKD. V shed 4 bases and J 6 bases; nucleotides not matched to a gene: 10. The CDR3 has 15 residues. This CDR3 reads CATSDPGTEVHGYTF. The CDR3 DNA sequence: TGTGCCACCAGTGACCCCGGGACAGAAGTACATGGCTACACCTTC.

As regards this clone: Other nucleotide sequences in the sample specify the same CDR3. The rearrangement uses TRBV5-1 and TRBJ1-2; 7 nucleotides match TRBD1. Trimming removed 0 bases from V and 8 bases from J; junction bases left unmatched: 4. The CDR3 loop spans 13 amino acids. Germline V lookup: CDR1 SGHRS, CDR2 YFSETQ. This CDR3 reads CASSLEQGYGYTF. CDR3 bases: TGCGCCAGCAGCTTGGAACAGGGGTACGGCTACACCTTC.

V gene TRBV6-5 combines with J gene TRBJ1-1, with 9 bases identical to TRBD1. Unmatched junction bases numbered 9, after V lost 6 bases and J lost 4 bases. Germline V gene lookup returns CDR1 MNHEY and CDR2 SVGAGI. The CDR3 has 15 amino acids. CDR3 loop: CASSLNGQGSTEAFF. For the CDR3, the DNA is TGTGCCAGCAGCCTCAATGGACAGGGGAGCACTGAAGCTTTCTTT.

The chain uses TRBV5-4 and TRBJ2-3, with a possible D match to TRBD2 (5 bases). With 0 bases removed from V and 2 bases from J, the gap between germline ends came to 16 bases. The CDR3 is 17 residues long. Germline loops: CDR1 SGHNT, CDR2 YYREEE (reference sequence). The chain's CDR3 is CASSLAPGNAFTDTQYF. The CDR3 DNA reads as TGTGCCAGCAGCTTGGCACCGGGGAATGCTTTCACAGATACGCAGTATTTT.

V is TRBV7-2 and J is TRBJ2-5; TRBD2 aligns across 11 bases. Germline-derived CDR1 and CDR2 are SGHTA and FQGNSA. J lost 3 bases, V lost 5 bases, and 14 bases had no gene match. CDR3 length: 18 amino acids. CDR3 residues: CASSTAGLAGGLKETQYF. The CDR3 nucleotides read TGTGCCAGCAGCACAGCGGGGCTAGCGGGGGGATTAAAAGAGACCCAGTACTTC.

V and J are TRBV18 and TRBJ1-1; D call uncertain. The CDR3 totals 14 residues. V lost 2 bases, J lost 1 base, and 8 bases lay in between. Per germline, CDR1 KGHSH and CDR2 LQKENI. The CDR3 reads CASSPVRENTEAFF. The CDR3 region has the DNA TGTGCCAGCTCACCAGTGAGGGAGAACACTGAAGCTTTCTTT.

The chain uses TRBV6-2 or TRBV6-3 and TRBJ1-2; perhaps TRBD1 as D (6 bases). This CDR3 is built from 14 residues. With 2 bases removed from V and 6 bases from J, the gap between germline ends came to 13 bases. Germline CDR1 is MNHEY and CDR2 is SVGEGT. CDR3 DNA: TGTGCCAGCAGTTACCTAGTAACAGGGAATGGCTACACCTTC. Protein sequence: CASSYLVTGNGYTF.

This sequence joins TRBV5-4 and TRBJ2-7; D might be TRBD2 (6 bases). Deletions cut 4 bases from V and 3 bases from J, with 14 bases between. From germline, CDR1 is SGHNT and CDR2 YYREEE (reference sequence). CDR3 length equals 14 residues. CDR3 sequence reads: CASSARLDYYEQYF. CDR3 DNA: TGTGCCAGCAGCGCCCGACTAGATTACTACGAGCAGTACTTC. The entire variable domain, with the rest obtained from reference TRBV5-4 and TRBJ2-7, is as follows: ETGVTQSPTHLIKTRGQQVTLRCSSQSGHNTVSWYQQALGQGPQFIFQYYREEENGRGNFPPRFSGLQFPNYSSELNVNALELDDSALYLCASSARLDYYEQYFGPGTRLTVT.

This chain uses TRBV11-3 with TRBJ2-7; maybe TRBD1 (7 bases). V was trimmed by 5 bases and J by 6 bases, leaving 14 bases between them. Looked up from germline, CDR1 is SGHNT and CDR2 is YENEEA. The CDR3 has 13 residues. This CDR3 is CASSAAGGGEQYF. The CDR3 nucleotides read TGTGCCAGCAGCGCCGCAGGGGGAGGCGAGCAGTACTTC.

CDR3 sequence: CASSQGDGAGQYF. CDR3 sequence (DNA): TGTGCCAGCAGCCAAGGGGACGGAGCGGGGCAGTACTTC. The chain is built from TRBV4-2 and TRBJ2-7, with D possibly matching TRBD2 (6 bases). The germline V gene has CDR1 LGHNA and CDR2 YNFKEQ. The length of the CDR3 is 13 residues. V was clipped by 1 base and J by 9 bases, with 13 bases between them.

The rearrangement links TRBV19 to TRBJ2-1, with TRBD2 matching 10 bases. J gave up 4 bases and V 7 bases, and 7 bases lay outside the gene matches. The CDR3 runs 15 residues. Germline CDR1 is LNHDA and CDR2 is SQIVND (reference sequence). In nucleotides, the CDR3 is TGTGCCAGTACTTTAGCGGGGGGCCTTTACAATGAGCAGTTCTTC. Translated, it gives CASTLAGGLYNEQFF.

There are a few counts of this clone. The chain employs TRBV2 and TRBJ1-1; no reliable D call. V was pared by 1 base and J by 7 bases, with 13 bases between. This CDR3 is built from 14 residues. The germline CDR1 and CDR2 sequences are SNHLY and FYNNEI. CDR3 in amino acids: CASSEVGVLNEAFF. The CDR3 nucleotides are TGTGCCAGCAGTGAAGTAGGAGTATTGAATGAAGCTTTCTTT.

The V call is TRBV13, the J call TRBJ1-1; 7 nucleotides agree with TRBD1. Germline trimming cut 5 bases from V and 1 base from J; bases unmatched to any gene: 4. Germline V gene lookup returns CDR1 PRHDT and CDR2 FYEKMQ (reference sequence). The CDR3 is 14 amino acids. The CDR3 is CASSPRQGNTEAFF. The DNA for the CDR3 is TGTGCCAGCAGCCCCCGACAGGGGAACACTGAAGCTTTCTTT.

This clone was detected only once. The rearrangement uses TRBV27 and TRBJ2-7, with D perhaps matching TRBD1 (5 bases). The length of the CDR3 is 13 residues. Germline V gene lookup returns CDR1 MNHEY and CDR2 SMNVEV (reference sequence). Trimming took off 2 bases at V and 9 bases at J, with 14 bases between the two ends. The CDR3 nucleotides read TGTGCCAGCAGTTTACCAGGGCTGTCGGCGCAGTACTTC. Its protein is CASSLPGLSAQYF.

This clone has a single count. The chain recombines TRBV5-4 with TRBJ2-3; 9 bases line up with TRBD2. In germline, CDR1 is SGHNT, CDR2 YYREEE (reference sequence). The V and J ends lost 4 bases and 2 bases, in that order; junction bases with no gene match: 5. This CDR3 contains 15 residues. Written as DNA, the CDR3 is TGTGCCAGCAGCATTGCGGGGGGGGCCACAGATACGCAGTATTTT. It encodes CASSIAGGATDTQYF.

This sequence joins TRBV4-1 and TRBJ1-5, with D possibly TRBD1 on 6 matching bases. V was shortened by 4 bases and J by 3 bases, with 13 bases between the two germline ends. CDR1 MGHRA and CDR2 YSYEKL come from the germline V gene. The CDR3 contains 15 residues. In DNA, the CDR3 is TGCGCCAGCAGCCCGGACAGCCGTGACAATCAGCCCCAGCATTTT. Amino acids: CASSPDSRDNQPQHF.

V is TRBV5-1 and J is TRBJ1-2, with D possibly TRBD1 on 6 matching bases. Germline lookup yields CDR1 SGHRS and CDR2 YFSETQ. Trimming removed 4 bases from V and 6 bases from J, with 13 bases in between. This CDR3 is 13 amino acids long. CDR3: CASSRQTGNGYTF. In DNA form, the CDR3 reads TGCGCCAGCAGCCGCCAAACAGGGAATGGCTACACCTTC. Full variable domain (missing parts from reference TRBV5-1 and TRBJ1-2): KAGVTQTPRYLIKTRGQQVTLSCSPISGHRSVSWYQQTPGQGLQFLFEYFSETQRNKGNFPGRFSGRQFSNSRSEMNVSTLELGDSALYLCASSRQTGNGYTFGSGTRLTVV.

J is TRBJ2-1 and V is TRBV5-1; perhaps TRBD2 as D (5 bases). Between the trimmed V and J ends, which lost 0 bases and 10 bases, there was a span of 17 bases. CDR3 length equals 15 residues. Per the germline V gene, CDR1 is SGHRS and CDR2 is YFSETQ. The CDR3 protein is CASSLGVATRKEQFF. Written as DNA, the CDR3 is TGCGCCAGCAGCTTGGGTGTAGCAACTAGAAAGGAGCAGTTCTTC.

The chain is built from TRBV24-1 and TRBJ1-2; 7 bases are a match to TRBD1. This CDR3 spans 14 amino acids. Losses at the gene ends were 4 bases for V and 5 bases for J; bases not matched to a gene: 6. From germline, CDR1 is KGHDR and CDR2 SFDVKD. The CDR3 DNA is TGTGCCACCAGTGACACCGACAGGGTATATGGCTACACCTTC. This encodes CATSDTDRVYGYTF.

A single count supports this clone. The rearrangement uses TRBV27 and TRBJ1-2; 7 bases agree with TRBD1. The CDR3 spans 14 residues. V was pared by 6 bases and J by 7 bases, with 11 bases of the junction left unmatched. Germline CDR1 MNHEY, CDR2 SMNVEV (reference sequence). In DNA, the CDR3 is TGTGCCAGCAGCGCCGGGACAGCTTCGGTTGGCTACACCTTC. Translation: CASSAGTASVGYTF.

CDR3 protein: CASRPSGGNTGELFF. The CDR3 DNA reads TGTGCCAGCAGGCCTAGCGGGGGAAACACCGGGGAGCTGTTTTTT. The V and J genes are TRBV6-5 and TRBJ2-2, with 10 bases fitting TRBD2. This CDR3 contains 15 residues. Germline V CDR1 and CDR2: MNHEY, SVGAGI. The J segment lost 2 bases and the V segment lost 6 bases, leaving 3 bases of the junction unmatched.

This sequence joins TRBV29-1 and TRBJ1-5; 9 bases map to TRBD1. J lost 3 bases, V lost 6 bases, and 6 bases had no gene match. Germline values: CDR1 SQVTM, CDR2 ANQGSEA. The CDR3 has 14 amino acids. CDR3 nucleotide sequence: TGCAGCGTGCGAACAGGGGGCATCAATCAGCCCCAGCATTTT. Translating gives CSVRTGGINQPQHF.

The chain has TRBV25-1 and TRBJ2-3; TRBD1 is a possible D gene (6 bases). Germline V gene lookup returns CDR1 MGHDK and CDR2 SYGVNS. Trimming left V 5 bases short and J 6 bases short, with 12 bases between. This CDR3 region has 13 residues. DNA of the CDR3: TGTGCCAGCAGTAACCTACAGGGCGATACGCAGTATTTT. Translated: CASSNLQGDTQYF.

This clone has just one count. This chain links TRBV6-1 with TRBJ1-1; 7 nucleotides line up with TRBD1. This CDR3 comprises 14 residues. V dropped 1 base and J dropped 1; count of bases not matched to a gene: 0. In germline, CDR1 is MNHNS, CDR2 SASEGT. The CDR3 is CASSEGTGNTEAFF. The DNA of the CDR3 is TGTGCCAGCAGTGAAGGGACAGGGAACACTGAAGCTTTCTTT.

J is TRBJ1-1 and V is TRBV5-1, with 7 bases aligning to TRBD1. The CDR3 is 11 amino acids. V trimming: 4 bases; J trimming: 11 bases; junction bases outside the gene matches: 5. From germline, CDR1 is SGHRS and CDR2 YFSETQ. CDR3 sequence (DNA): TGCGCCAGCAGCCGAGACAGGGACGCTTTCTTT. Its translation: CASSRDRDAFF.